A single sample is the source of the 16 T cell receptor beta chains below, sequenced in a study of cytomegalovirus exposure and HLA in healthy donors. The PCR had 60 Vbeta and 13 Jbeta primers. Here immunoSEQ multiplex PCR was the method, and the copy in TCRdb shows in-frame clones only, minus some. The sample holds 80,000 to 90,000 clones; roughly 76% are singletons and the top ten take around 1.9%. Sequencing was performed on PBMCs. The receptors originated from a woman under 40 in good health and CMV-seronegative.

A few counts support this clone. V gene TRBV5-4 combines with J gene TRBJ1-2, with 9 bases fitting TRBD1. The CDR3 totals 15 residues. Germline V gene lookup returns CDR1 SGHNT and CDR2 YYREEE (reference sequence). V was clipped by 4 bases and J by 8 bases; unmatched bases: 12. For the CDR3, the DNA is TGTGCCAGCAGCCGAAACACACAGGGGGCGCTCGGCTACACCTTC. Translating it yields CASSRNTQGALGYTF.

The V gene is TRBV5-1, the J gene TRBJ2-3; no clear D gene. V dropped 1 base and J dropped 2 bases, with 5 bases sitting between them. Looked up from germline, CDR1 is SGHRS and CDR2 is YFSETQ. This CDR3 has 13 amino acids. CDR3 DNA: TGCGCCAGCAGCTTGACATTCACAGATACGCAGTATTTT. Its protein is CASSLTFTDTQYF.

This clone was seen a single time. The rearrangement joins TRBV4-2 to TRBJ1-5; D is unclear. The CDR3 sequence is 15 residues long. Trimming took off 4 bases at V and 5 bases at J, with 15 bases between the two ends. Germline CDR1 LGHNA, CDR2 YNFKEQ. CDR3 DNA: TGTGCCAGCAGCCTAGGTCAGCCGGGAGATCAGCCCCAGCATTTT. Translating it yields CASSLGQPGDQPQHF.

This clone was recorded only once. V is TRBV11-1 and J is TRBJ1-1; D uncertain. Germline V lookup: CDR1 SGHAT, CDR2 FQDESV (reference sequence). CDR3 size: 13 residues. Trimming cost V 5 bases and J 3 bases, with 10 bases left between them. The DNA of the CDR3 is TGTGCCAGCAGCCGTCAGGTCGACACTGAAGCTTTCTTT. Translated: CASSRQVDTEAFF.

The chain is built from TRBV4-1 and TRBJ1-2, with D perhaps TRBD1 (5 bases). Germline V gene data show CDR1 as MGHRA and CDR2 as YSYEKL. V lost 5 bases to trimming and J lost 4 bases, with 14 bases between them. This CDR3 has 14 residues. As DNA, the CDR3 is TGCGCCAGCAGCACGGGGGGAAACAGCTATGGCTACACCTTC. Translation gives CASSTGGNSYGYTF.

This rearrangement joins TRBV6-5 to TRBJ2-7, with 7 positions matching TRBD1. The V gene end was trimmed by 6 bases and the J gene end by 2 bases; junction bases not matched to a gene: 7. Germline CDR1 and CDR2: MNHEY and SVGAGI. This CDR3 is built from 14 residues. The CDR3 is CASRRGLGTYEQYF. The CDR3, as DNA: TGTGCCAGCAGAAGGGGGCTTGGGACCTACGAGCAGTACTTC.

This CDR3 reads CASSLVRTGGNTEAFF. CDR3 DNA: TGTGCCAGCAGCTTAGTCAGGACAGGGGGAAACACTGAAGCTTTCTTT. V gene TRBV7-2 combines with J gene TRBJ1-1, with 10 bases lining up with TRBD1. This CDR3 has 16 amino acids. Unmatched junction bases numbered 4, after V lost 1 base and J lost 2 bases. Looked up from germline, CDR1 is SGHTA and CDR2 is FQGNSA.

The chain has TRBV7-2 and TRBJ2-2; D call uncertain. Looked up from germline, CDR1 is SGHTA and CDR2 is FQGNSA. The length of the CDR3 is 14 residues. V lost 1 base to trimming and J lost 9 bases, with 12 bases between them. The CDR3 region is CASSLGRASRELFF. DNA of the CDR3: TGTGCCAGCAGCTTAGGAAGAGCGTCCAGGGAGCTGTTTTTT.

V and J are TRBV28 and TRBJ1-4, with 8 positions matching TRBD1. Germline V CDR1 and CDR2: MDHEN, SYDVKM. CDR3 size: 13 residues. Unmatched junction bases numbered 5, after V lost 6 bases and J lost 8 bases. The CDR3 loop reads CASRAGGLEKLFF. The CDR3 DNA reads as TGTGCCAGCAGAGCAGGGGGCCTCGAAAAACTGTTTTTT.

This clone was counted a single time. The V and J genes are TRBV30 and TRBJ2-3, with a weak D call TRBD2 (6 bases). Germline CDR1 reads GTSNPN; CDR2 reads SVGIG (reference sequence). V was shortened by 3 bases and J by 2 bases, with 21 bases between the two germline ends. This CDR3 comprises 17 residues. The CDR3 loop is CAWRAPFERRATDTQYF. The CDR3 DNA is TGTGCCTGGAGAGCCCCCTTTGAGAGGAGGGCCACAGATACGCAGTATTTT.

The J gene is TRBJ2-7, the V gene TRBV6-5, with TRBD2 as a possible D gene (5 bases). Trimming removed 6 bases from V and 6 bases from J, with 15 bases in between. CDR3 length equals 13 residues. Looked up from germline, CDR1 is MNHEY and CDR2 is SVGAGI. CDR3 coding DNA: TGTGCCAGCAGGGGGTTAGCGACCGCCGAGCAGTACTTC. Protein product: CASRGLATAEQYF.

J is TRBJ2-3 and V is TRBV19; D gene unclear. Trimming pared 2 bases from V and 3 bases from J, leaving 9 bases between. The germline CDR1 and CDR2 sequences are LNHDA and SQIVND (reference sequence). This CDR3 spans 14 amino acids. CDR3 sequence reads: CASSILSLTDTQYF. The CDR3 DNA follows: TGTGCCAGTAGTATATTAAGCCTAACAGATACGCAGTATTTT.

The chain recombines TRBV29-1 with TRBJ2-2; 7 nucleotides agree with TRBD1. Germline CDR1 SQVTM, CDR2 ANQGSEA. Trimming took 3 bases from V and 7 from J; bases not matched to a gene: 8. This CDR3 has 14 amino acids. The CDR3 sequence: CSVEGIGGIGELFF. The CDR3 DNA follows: TGCAGCGTTGAGGGGATAGGGGGCATCGGGGAGCTGTTTTTT.

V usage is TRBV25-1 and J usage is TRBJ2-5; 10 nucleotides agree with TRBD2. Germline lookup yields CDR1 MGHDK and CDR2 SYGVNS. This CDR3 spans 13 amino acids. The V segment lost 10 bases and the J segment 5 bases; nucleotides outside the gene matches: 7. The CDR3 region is CATLAGDWETQYF. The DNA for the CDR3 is TGTGCCACGCTAGCGGGAGATTGGGAGACCCAGTACTTC.

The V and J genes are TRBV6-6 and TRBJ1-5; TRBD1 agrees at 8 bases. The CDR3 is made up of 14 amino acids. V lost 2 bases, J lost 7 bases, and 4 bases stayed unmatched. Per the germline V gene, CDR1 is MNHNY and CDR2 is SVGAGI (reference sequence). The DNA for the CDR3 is TGTGCCAGCAGTTACGGACAGGGTCTACAGCCCCAGCATTTT. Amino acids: CASSYGQGLQPQHF.

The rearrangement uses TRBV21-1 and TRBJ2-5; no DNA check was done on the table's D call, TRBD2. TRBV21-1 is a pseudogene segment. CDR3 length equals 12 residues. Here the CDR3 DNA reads TGTGCCAGCAGAGCCAAGTGGGAGACCCAGTACTTC. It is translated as CASRAKWETQYF.